Listed below are T cell receptor beta chains from one sample, sequenced in a study of shared clonotypes between healthy human individuals. TCRdb's copy holds only in-frame clones and misses some; the assay was immunoSEQ multiplex PCR. The sample carries around 1.5 million clones, approximately 98% recorded once. Sequencing was done on a sample of naive CD4+ T cells sorted from blood. The receptors were sampled from a man aged 25 to 40 in good health. Each CDR3 is given without its conserved first and last residue. A D gene is named only where the DNA matches it firmly.

d_gene,v_gene,j_gene,CDR3aa
TRBD2,TRBV4-1,TRBJ2-1,ASSQVGGSGRNNEQF
.,TRBV28,TRBJ1-4,ASSAAGQGTRRLF
TRBD2,TRBV5-6,TRBJ2-5,ASSRIGRAGETQY
.,TRBV7-6,TRBJ2-7,ASSLSPDSYEQY
.,TRBV2,TRBJ2-1,ASSGGSYNEQF
TRBD1,TRBV9,TRBJ1-2,ASSVGTGGAGYT
.,TRBV12-5,TRBJ1-1,ASGLWGQNTEAF
.,TRBV15,TRBJ2-6,ATSRGGWGANVLT
TRBD2,TRBV7-8,TRBJ2-7,ASSLFGSGSYEQY
.,TRBV5-8,TRBJ1-2,ASTKRRDHGYT
.,TRBV2,TRBJ2-7,ASSELGYLDEQY
TRBD2,TRBV18,TRBJ2-1,ASSPPTGGSYNEQF
.,TRBV7-9,TRBJ2-1,ASSKSRQTYNEQF
.,TRBV4-1,TRBJ2-7,ASSRGAGLAESEQY
.,TRBV4-1,TRBJ1-2,ASSQGQGIGYGYT
.,TRBV12-2,TRBJ2-3,ASRFVSRIYNTQY
.,TRBV18,TRBJ2-5,ASSPGTETQY
.,TRBV7-9,TRBJ2-3,ASSLPPSTDTQY
.,TRBV19,TRBJ2-7,ASSMSGSSYEQY
.,TRBV30,TRBJ1-3,AWSAPGGGGNTIY
.,TRBV18,TRBJ2-5,ASSPPGAGETQY
TRBD2,TRBV4-3,TRBJ2-2,ASSQGTSGIPGELF
.,TRBV27,TRBJ1-2,ASTPLNWGNYGYT
.,TRBV7-8,TRBJ1-1,ASLRGHQNTEAF
TRBD2,TRBV2,TRBJ2-1,ARTGLAGREQF
.,TRBV4-1,TRBJ2-7,ASSQDRPGVSYEQY
TRBD2,TRBV9,TRBJ2-7,ASSVSAAGVGEQY
.,TRBV7-2,TRBJ2-1,ASSLEPRVGEF
TRBD1,TRBV18,TRBJ2-1,ASSLRQGVNEQF
TRBD2,TRBV7-6,TRBJ2-7,ASSSGGRANEQY
.,TRBV5-1,TRBJ2-7,ASSSTTGTPVGQY
.,TRBV18,TRBJ2-5,ASSRDFKETQY
.,TRBV14,TRBJ2-2,ASSQRLPANTGELF
TRBD1,TRBV7-2,TRBJ1-1,ASSTRQGWAEAF
.,TRBV7-2,TRBJ2-5,ASSPPRGTQETQY
.,TRBV6-6,TRBJ2-3,ATLDRYTQY
.,TRBV15,TRBJ2-1,ATSGRTIPRSSYNEQF
.,TRBV7-8,TRBJ1-3,ASSPHEGVTGNTIY
.,TRBV2,TRBJ1-1,ASRLEAMNTEAF
.,TRBV27,TRBJ1-5,ARSSRSNQPQH
TRBD2,TRBV5-1,TRBJ2-4,ASSLGLAGGNIQY